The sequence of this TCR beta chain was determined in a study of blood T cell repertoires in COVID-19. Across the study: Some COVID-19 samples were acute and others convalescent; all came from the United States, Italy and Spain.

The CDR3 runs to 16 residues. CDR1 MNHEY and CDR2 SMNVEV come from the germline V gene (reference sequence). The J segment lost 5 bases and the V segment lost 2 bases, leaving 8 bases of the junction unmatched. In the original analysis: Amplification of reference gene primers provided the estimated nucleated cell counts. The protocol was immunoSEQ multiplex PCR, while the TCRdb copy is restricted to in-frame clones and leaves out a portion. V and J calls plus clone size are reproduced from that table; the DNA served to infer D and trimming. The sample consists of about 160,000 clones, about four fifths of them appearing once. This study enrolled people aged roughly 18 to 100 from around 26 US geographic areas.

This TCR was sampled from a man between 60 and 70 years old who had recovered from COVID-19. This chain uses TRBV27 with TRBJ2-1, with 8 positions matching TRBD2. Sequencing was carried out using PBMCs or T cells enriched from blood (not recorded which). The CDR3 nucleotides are TGTGCCAGCAGTTTAGGGGCGGGAGGCTACCACAATGAGCAGTTCTTC. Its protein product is CASSLGAGGYHNEQFF.